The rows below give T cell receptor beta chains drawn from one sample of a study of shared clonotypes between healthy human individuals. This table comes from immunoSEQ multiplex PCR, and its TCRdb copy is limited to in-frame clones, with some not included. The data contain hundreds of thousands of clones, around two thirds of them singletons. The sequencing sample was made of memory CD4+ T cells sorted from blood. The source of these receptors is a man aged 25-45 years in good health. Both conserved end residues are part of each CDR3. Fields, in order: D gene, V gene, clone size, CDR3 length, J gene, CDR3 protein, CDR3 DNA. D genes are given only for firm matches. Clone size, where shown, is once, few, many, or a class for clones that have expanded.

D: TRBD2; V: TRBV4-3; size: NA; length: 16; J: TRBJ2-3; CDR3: CASSRGLAGVADTQYF; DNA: TGCGCCAGCAGCCGGGGACTAGCGGGAGTGGCAGATACGCAGTATTTT
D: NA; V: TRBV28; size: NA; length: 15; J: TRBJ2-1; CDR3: CASSPTKLSYNEQFF; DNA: TGTGCCAGCAGTCCGACGAAACTATCCTACAATGAGCAGTTCTTC
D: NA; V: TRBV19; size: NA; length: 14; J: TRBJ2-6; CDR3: CASSPATGANVLTF; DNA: TGTGCCAGTAGTCCCGCCACTGGGGCCAACGTCCTGACTTTC
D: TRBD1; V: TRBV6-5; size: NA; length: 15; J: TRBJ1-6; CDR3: CASSPRQGARSPLHF; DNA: TGTGCCAGCAGCCCGCGACAGGGGGCGCGATCACCCCTCCACTTT
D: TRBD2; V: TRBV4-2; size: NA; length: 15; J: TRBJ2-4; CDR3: CASSQHRREANIQYF; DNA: TGTGCCAGCAGCCAACACAGGCGGGAGGCCAACATTCAGTACTTC
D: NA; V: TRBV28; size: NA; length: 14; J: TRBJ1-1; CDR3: CASSSRTADAEAFF; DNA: TGTGCCAGCAGTTCGCGGACAGCAGACGCTGAAGCTTTCTTT
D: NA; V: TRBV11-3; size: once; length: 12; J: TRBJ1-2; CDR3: CASSLGGNGYTF; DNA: TGTGCCAGCAGCTTAGGGGGCAATGGCTACACCTTC
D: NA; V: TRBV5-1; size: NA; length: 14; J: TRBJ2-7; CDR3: CASRIEVSSYEQYF; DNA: TGCGCCAGCAGGATCGAGGTGAGCTCCTACGAGCAGTACTTC
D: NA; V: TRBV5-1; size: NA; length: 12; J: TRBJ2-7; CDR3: CASSINDSEQYF; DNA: TGCGCCAGCAGCATAAACGATTCTGAGCAGTACTTC
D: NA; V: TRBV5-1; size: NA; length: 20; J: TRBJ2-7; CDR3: CASSLGGGNLRERESHEQYF; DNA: TGCGCCAGCAGCTTGGGTGGGGGTAATCTTAGGGAAAGGGAATCCCACGAGCAGTACTTC
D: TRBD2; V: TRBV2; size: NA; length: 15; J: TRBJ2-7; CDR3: CASSDRLAGVGEQYF; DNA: TGTGCCAGCAGCGATAGACTAGCGGGAGTGGGTGAGCAGTACTTC
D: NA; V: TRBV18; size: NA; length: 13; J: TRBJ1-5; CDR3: CASSPTDSQPQHF; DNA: TGTGCCAGCTCTCCTACCGACAGTCAGCCCCAGCATTTT
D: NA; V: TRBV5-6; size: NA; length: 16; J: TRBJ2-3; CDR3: CASLPMGMKPTDTQYF; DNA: TGTGCCAGCCTCCCAATGGGAATGAAACCCACAGATACGCAGTATTTT